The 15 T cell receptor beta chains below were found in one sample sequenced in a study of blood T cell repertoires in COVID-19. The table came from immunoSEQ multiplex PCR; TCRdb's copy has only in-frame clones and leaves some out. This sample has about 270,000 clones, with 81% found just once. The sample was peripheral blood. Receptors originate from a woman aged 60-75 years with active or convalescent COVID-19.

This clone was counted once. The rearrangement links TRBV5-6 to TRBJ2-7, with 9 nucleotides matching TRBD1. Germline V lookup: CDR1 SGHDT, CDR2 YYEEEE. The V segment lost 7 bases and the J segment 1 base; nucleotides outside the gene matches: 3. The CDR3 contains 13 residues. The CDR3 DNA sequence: TGTGCCAGCTGGGACAGGGAATCCTACGAGCAGTACTTC. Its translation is CASWDRESYEQYF.

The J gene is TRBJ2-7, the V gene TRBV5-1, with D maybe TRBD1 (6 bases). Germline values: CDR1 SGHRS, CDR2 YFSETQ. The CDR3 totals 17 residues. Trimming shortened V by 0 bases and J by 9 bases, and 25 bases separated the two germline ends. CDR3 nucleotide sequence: TGCGCCAGCAGCTTGGGTTCCGCAGGGGCGCAGAGCAGGAGGCAGTACTTC. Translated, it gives CASSLGSAGAQSRRQYF.

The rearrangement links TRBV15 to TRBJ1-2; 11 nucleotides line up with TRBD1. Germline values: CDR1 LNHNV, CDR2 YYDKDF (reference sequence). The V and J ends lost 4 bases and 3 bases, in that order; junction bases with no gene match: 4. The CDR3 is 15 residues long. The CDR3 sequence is CATSTRTGGDYGYTF. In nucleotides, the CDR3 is TGTGCCACCAGCACCCGGACAGGGGGCGACTATGGCTACACCTTC.

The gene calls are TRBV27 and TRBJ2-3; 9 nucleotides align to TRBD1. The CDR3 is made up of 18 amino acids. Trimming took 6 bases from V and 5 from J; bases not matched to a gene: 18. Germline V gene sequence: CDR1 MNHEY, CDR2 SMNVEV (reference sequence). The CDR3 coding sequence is TGTGCCAGCAGCCTGGGGGCTGGGCGGACAGGGGCGAGAGATACGCAGTATTTT. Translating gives CASSLGAGRTGARDTQYF.

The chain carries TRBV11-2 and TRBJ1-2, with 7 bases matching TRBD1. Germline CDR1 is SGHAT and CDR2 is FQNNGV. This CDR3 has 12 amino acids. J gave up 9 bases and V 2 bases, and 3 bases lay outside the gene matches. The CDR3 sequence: CASSLNRGRYTF. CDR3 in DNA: TGTGCCAGCAGCTTAAACAGGGGACGCTACACCTTC.

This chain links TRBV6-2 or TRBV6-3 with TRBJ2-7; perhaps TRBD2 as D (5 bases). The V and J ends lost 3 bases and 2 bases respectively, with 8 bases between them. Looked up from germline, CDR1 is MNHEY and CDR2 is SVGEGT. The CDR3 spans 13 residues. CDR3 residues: CASSYAGTYEQYF. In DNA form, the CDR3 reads TGTGCCAGCAGTTATGCGGGTACCTACGAGCAGTACTTC.

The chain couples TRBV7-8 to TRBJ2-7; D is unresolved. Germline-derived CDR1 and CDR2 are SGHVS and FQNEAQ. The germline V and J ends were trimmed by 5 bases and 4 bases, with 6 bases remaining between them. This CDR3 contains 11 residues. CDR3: CASSPLYEQYF. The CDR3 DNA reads TGTGCCAGCAGCCCTTTGTACGAGCAGTACTTC.

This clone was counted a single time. CDR3 region: CASSALYRGQETQYF. In DNA form, the CDR3 reads TGTGCCAGCAGCGCCCTATACAGGGGCCAAGAGACCCAGTACTTC. The chain is built from TRBV7-9 and TRBJ2-5; 7 bases line up with TRBD1. V trimming: 5 bases; J trimming: 1 base; junction bases outside the gene matches: 7. Germline loops: CDR1 SEHNR, CDR2 FQNEAQ (reference sequence). This CDR3 region has 15 residues.

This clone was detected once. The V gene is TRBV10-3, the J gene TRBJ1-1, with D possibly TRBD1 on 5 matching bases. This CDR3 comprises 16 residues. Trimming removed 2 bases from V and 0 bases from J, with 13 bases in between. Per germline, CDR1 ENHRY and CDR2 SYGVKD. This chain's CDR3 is CAISENRRGLNTEAFF. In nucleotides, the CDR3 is TGTGCCATCAGTGAGAATAGGAGGGGCTTGAACACTGAAGCTTTCTTT.

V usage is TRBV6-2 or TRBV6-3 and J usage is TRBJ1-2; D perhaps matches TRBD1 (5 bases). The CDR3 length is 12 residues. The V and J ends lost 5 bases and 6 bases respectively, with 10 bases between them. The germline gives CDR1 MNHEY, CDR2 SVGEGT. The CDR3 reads CASSLQADGYTF. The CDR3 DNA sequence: TGTGCCAGCAGTCTACAGGCAGATGGCTACACCTTC.

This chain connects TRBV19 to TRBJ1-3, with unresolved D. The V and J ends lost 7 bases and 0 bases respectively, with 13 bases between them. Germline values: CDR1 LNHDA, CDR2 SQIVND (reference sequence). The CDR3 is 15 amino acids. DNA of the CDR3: TGTGCCAGTACGGGGAAGGATGGCTCTGGAAACACCATATATTTT. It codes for CASTGKDGSGNTIYF.

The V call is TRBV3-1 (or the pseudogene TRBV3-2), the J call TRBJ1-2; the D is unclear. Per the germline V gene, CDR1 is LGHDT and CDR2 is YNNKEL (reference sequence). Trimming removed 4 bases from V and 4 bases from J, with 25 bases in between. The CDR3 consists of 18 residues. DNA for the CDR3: TGTGCCAGCAGCCTCCGGGTATTGGGCGTGGGAGGGTCCTATGGCTACACCTTC. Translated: CASSLRVLGVGGSYGYTF.

CDR3 loop: CASRPLGGEYTEAFF. CDR3 DNA sequence: TGTGCCAGTAGGCCCCTCGGGGGGGAGTACACTGAAGCTTTCTTT. V gene TRBV19 combines with J gene TRBJ1-1, with D possibly being TRBD1 (5 bases). Looked up from germline, CDR1 is LNHDA and CDR2 is SQIVND (reference sequence). The CDR3 sequence is 15 residues long. V was cut by 6 bases and J by 3 bases, with 17 bases left in between.

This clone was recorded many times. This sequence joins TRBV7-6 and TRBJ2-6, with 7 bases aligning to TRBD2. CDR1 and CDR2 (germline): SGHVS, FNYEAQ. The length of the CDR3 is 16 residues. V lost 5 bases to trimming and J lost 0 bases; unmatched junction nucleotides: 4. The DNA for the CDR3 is TGTGCCAGCAGCCTGACTAGCAGCTCTGGGGCCAACGTCCTGACTTTC. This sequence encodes CASSLTSSSGANVLTF.

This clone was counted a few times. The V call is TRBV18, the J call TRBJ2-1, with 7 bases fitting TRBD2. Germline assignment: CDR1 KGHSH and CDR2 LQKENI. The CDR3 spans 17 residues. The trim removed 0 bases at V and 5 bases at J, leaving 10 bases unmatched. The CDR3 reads CASSPPLAPGNNNEQFF. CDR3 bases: TGTGCCAGCTCACCACCACTAGCGCCCGGTAACAACAATGAGCAGTTCTTC.